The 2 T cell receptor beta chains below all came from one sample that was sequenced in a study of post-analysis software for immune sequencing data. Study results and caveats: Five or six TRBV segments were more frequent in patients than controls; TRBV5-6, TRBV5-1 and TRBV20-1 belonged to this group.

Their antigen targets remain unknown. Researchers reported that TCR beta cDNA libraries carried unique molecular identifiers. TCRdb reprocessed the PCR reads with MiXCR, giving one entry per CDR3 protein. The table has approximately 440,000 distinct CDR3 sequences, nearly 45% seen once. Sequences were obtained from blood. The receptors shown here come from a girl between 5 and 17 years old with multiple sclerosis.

CDR3 residues: CASSPRGQTRTDTQYF. The CDR3 bases are TGTGCCAGCAGCCCCAGGGGACAGACCCGCACAGATACGCAGTATTTT. The V gene is TRBV9, the J gene TRBJ2-3; 7 nucleotides align to TRBD1. V trimming: 4 bases; J trimming: 1 base; junction bases outside the gene matches: 9. The CDR3 has 16 residues. CDR1 and CDR2 (germline): SGDLS, YYNGEE.

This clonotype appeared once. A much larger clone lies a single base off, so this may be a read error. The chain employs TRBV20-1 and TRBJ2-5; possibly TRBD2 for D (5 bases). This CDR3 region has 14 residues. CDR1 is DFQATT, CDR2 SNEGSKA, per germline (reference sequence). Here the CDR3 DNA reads TGCAGTACTAGTTCCTGGGCTCAACAAGAGACCCAGTACTTC. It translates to CSTSSWAQQETQYF.